This T cell receptor (beta chain) was captured in a study of T cell responses to AZD1222 COVID-19 vaccine. As regards this clone: Its target is unknown.

Study-level findings and limits: Compared with day 0, the breadth and depth of the Spike-specific TCR repertoire rose significantly after two doses of AZD1222.

Only in-frame clones appear in the TCRdb table, and some are missing; sequencing was by immunoSEQ multiplex PCR. The sample includes 100,000 to 150,000 clones, just over 85% of them seen just once. Germline-derived CDR1 and CDR2 are MNHNS and SASEGT. The germline V and J ends were trimmed by 10 bases and 2 bases, with 9 bases remaining between them. CDR3 length: 12 residues. The chain links TRBV6-1 to TRBJ2-4; D is uncertain. The sequencing here drew on peripheral blood, taken on day 0 of AZD1222 vaccination. The sequence came from an adult in good health. The DNA for the CDR3 is TGTGCCACTCATCAAACCAAAAACATTCAGTACTTC. Translated, it gives CATHQTKNIQYF.